This T cell receptor (beta chain) was documented in a study of vaccination effects on CD4 cells after COVID-19. About this clone: Its target is unknown.

Generated by immunoSEQ multiplex PCR, the TCRdb table keeps only in-frame clones and is missing some. The table lists about 17,000 clones, about 70% of them singletons, with about 20% in the top ten. Viral peptide pools were used in the ViraFEST assay to expand antigen-specific CD4+ T cells, and sequencing came afterward. Around day 10 of culture, CD4+ T cells were separated out. From March to December 2020, the person had a SARS-CoV-2 infection that was confirmed by PCR. Two-dose vaccination with either BNT162b2 or mRNA-1273 was given to the participants. Per germline, CDR1 KGHSH and CDR2 LQKENI. Germline trimming cut 3 bases from V and 2 bases from J; bases unmatched to any gene: 2. The length of the CDR3 is 15 residues.

The sequencing here drew on CD4+ T cells from PBMCs cultured with SARS-CoV-2 spike peptides, taken after COVID-19 vaccination. The TCR comes from a human donor who had a prior SARS-CoV-2 infection. This chain links TRBV18 with TRBJ2-1; 9 bases match TRBD2. CDR3 DNA sequence: TGTGCCAGCTCACCCCTAGCGGGACCCTACAATGAGCAGTTCTTC. Encoded protein: CASSPLAGPYNEQFF.